This T cell receptor (beta chain) was retrieved from a study of human T cells and chemical hapten exposure. The study's findings and limits: Significantly more large CDR3 similarity clusters arose among expanded TCRs than among controls.

Time point specified: patch test 2, 6 weeks after DPC sensitization. Treatment here: therapeutic diphenylcyclopropenone sensitization with weekly scalp DPC. RNA extraction used unfractionated whole blood as the source of total RNA. Germline loops: CDR1 SEHNR, CDR2 FQNEAQ (reference sequence). This CDR3 comprises 14 residues. The V gene lost 5 bases and the J gene lost 8 bases, with 16 bases spanning the gap. This clonotype is a singleton in its sample. Its antigen is currently unknown. Via MiXCR, TCRdb re-called the RACE reads, giving one row per CDR3 protein. The sample yields just over 350,000 distinct CDR3 sequences, about 6% seen once.

This sequence joins TRBV7-9 and TRBJ2-1; D possibly matches TRBD1 or TRBD2 (5 bases each). The receptor's source is a woman under 30 with alopecia areata. Some clones in this sample may be carry-over from other donors' samples. The sample was whole blood, taken in connection with sensitization to the hapten diphenylcyclopropenone (DPC). CDR3 sequence (DNA): TGTGCCAGCAGCCGTACTACTCAGGGAGATGAGCAGTTCTTC. This codes for CASSRTTQGDEQFF.